There are many counts of the clone carrying this T cell receptor (beta chain). With 5 bases removed from V and 0 bases from J, the gap between germline ends came to 12 bases. Germline-derived CDR1 and CDR2 are MNHNY and SVGAGI (reference sequence). This CDR3 is 15 amino acids long. MiXCR, applied by TCRdb to the 5' RACE reads, yields one record per CDR3 protein. There are roughly 23,000 distinct CDR3 sequences in the sample; 5.7% occur only once, and more than 12% lies in the top ten. These data are taken from a study of early T cells in non-severe SARS-CoV-2 infection. This specimen was whole blood, taken at baseline. V usage is TRBV6-6 and J usage is TRBJ2-3; no definite D call. The clonotype was recovered from an adult who was a healthcare worker with PCR-confirmed SARS-CoV-2 infection or an uninfected control (not recorded which). CDR3 coding DNA: TGTGCCAGCAGTGCTAAGGGATCAAGCACAGATACGCAGTATTTT. Translating gives CASSAKGSSTDTQYF.